This passage covers 21 T cell receptor beta chains from one sample sequenced in a study of cytomegalovirus exposure and HLA in healthy donors. Vbeta (60) and Jbeta (13) primers were used in the PCR. TCRdb's copy holds only in-frame clones and misses some; the assay was immunoSEQ multiplex PCR. This repertoire shows some 120,000 clones, under 12% found once; its top ten account for 4.6%. Sequencing was done on a sample of PBMCs. The origin of the receptors is a woman between 18 and 29 years old in good health and CMV-seropositive.

The V call is TRBV15, the J call TRBJ2-7, with D unclear. The V gene's germline CDR1 is LNHNV and CDR2 YYDKDF (reference sequence). CDR3 size: 15 residues. V lost 0 bases and J lost 2, with 11 bases in between. Here the CDR3 reads CATSRDPGQPYEQYF. CDR3 DNA: TGTGCCACCAGCAGAGATCCTGGGCAGCCCTACGAGCAGTACTTC.

This chain links TRBV4-2 with TRBJ2-7, with 8 nucleotides matching TRBD2. The CDR3 consists of 16 residues. The J segment lost 2 bases and the V segment lost 3 bases, leaving 9 bases of the junction unmatched. Germline loops: CDR1 LGHNA, CDR2 YNFKEQ. CDR3 DNA: TGTGCCAGCAGCCAGGCGGGGGGCCCTACCGCCTACGAGCAGTACTTC. Its protein is CASSQAGGPTAYEQYF.

This chain links TRBV15 with TRBJ2-1, with 7 nucleotides matching TRBD2. The V gene's germline CDR1 is LNHNV and CDR2 YYDKDF (reference sequence). The CDR3 spans 14 residues. Losses at the gene ends were 5 bases for V and 9 bases for J; bases not matched to a gene: 10. CDR3 region: CATSRRLAGGEQFF. The CDR3 coding sequence is TGTGCCACCAGCCGCCGACTAGCCGGGGGTGAGCAGTTCTTC.

This sequence joins TRBV7-9 and TRBJ1-4; D unclear. V lost 4 bases and J lost 8, with 8 bases in between. Per germline, CDR1 SEHNR and CDR2 FQNEAQ (reference sequence). The CDR3 covers 12 residues. CDR3 nucleotide sequence: TGTGCCAGCAGCTGGGAGATGGAAAAACTGTTTTTT. Protein sequence: CASSWEMEKLFF.

The chain uses TRBV25-1 and TRBJ1-6, with 9 bases matching TRBD1. This CDR3 has 14 residues. The germline V gene has CDR1 MGHDK and CDR2 SYGVNS. The V and J ends lost 5 bases and 11 bases, in that order; junction bases with no gene match: 7. The CDR3 DNA sequence: TGTGCCAGCAGTCTAGGGACAGGGAGGACACCCCTCCACTTT. Amino acids: CASSLGTGRTPLHF.

This clone has just a few counts. The chain has TRBV10-3 and TRBJ1-1; D gene unclear. V lost 10 bases to trimming and J lost 3 bases, with 12 bases between them. The V gene's germline CDR1 is ENHRY and CDR2 SYGVKD. CDR3 length equals 12 residues. CDR3 nucleotide sequence: TGTGCCAGCCGTAGCGGGGACACTGAAGCTTTCTTT. Translated, it gives CASRSGDTEAFF.

The genes are TRBV15 and TRBJ2-1, with TRBD1 as a possible D gene (5 bases). The length of the CDR3 is 17 residues. The V end lost 0 bases, the J end lost 6 bases, and 18 bases lay between the germline ends. The V gene's germline CDR1 is LNHNV and CDR2 YYDKDF (reference sequence). This CDR3 reads CATSRDPHGQVFNEQFF. In DNA form, the CDR3 reads TGTGCCACCAGCAGAGATCCTCACGGACAAGTATTCAATGAGCAGTTCTTC.

The J gene is TRBJ1-6, the V gene TRBV27, with D possibly TRBD1 on 5 matching bases. CDR1 is MNHEY, CDR2 SMNVEV, per germline (reference sequence). The CDR3 is 15 residues long. Trimming left V 5 bases short and J 8 bases short, with 16 bases between. The CDR3: CASSAGPSGYSPLHF. For the CDR3, the DNA is TGTGCCAGCAGTGCAGGGCCCAGCGGGTATTCACCCCTCCACTTT.

This clone was counted only a few times. This sequence joins TRBV10-3 and TRBJ1-2, with 8 positions matching TRBD1. Looked up from germline, CDR1 is ENHRY and CDR2 is SYGVKD. The CDR3 extends over 15 amino acids. V lost 1 base and J lost 4; bases outside the gene matches: 5. The CDR3: CAISEWGTGGYGYTF. DNA for the CDR3: TGTGCCATCAGTGAGTGGGGGACAGGAGGCTATGGCTACACCTTC.

This chain connects TRBV21-1 to TRBJ2-3; the table's D gene call, TRBD1, was not cross checked with the DNA. TRBV21-1 is assigned pseudogene status. There are 15 residues in the CDR3. The CDR3 loop is CASSTGQDSTDTQYF. The CDR3, as DNA: TGTGCCAGCAGCACCGGACAGGATAGCACAGATACGCAGTATTTT.

This clone showed up just a few times. The chain is built from TRBV10-2 and TRBJ2-3, with a possible D match to TRBD2 (6 bases). Germline assignment: CDR1 WSHSY and CDR2 SAAADI. The CDR3 totals 17 residues. The germline V and J ends were trimmed by 3 bases and 0 bases, with 16 bases remaining between them. Written as DNA, the CDR3 is TGCGCCAGCAGTGACCCAGAGTGGCGGGGTAGCACAGATACGCAGTATTTT. This gives the protein CASSDPEWRGSTDTQYF.

This clone was picked up a small number of times. The chain links TRBV10-2 to TRBJ2-1; 11 nucleotides align to TRBD1. Looked up from germline, CDR1 is WSHSY and CDR2 is SAAADI. Trimming took 8 bases from V and 8 from J; bases not matched to a gene: 8. There are 14 residues in the CDR3. DNA of the CDR3: TGCGCCAGCGGCGGACAGGGGGCGACGTATGAGCAGTTCTTC. It yields the protein CASGGQGATYEQFF.

This clone was detected only a few times. The V call is TRBV7-2, the J call TRBJ1-1; TRBD1 might be the D (5 bases). The CDR3 spans 14 residues. Germline V gene lookup returns CDR1 SGHTA and CDR2 FQGNSA. V lost 4 bases and J lost 0, with 9 bases in between. The CDR3 DNA sequence: TGTGCCAGCAGCTCAGGACAATTGAACACTGAAGCTTTCTTT. It specifies CASSSGQLNTEAFF.

This chain uses TRBV28 with TRBJ1-5; no firm D call. The CDR3 runs 15 residues. V shed 3 bases and J shed 2 bases, with 11 bases lying between them. CDR1 and CDR2 (germline): MDHEN, SYDVKM. The CDR3 sequence: CASSFTGVGNQPQHF. The CDR3 coding sequence is TGTGCCAGCAGTTTTACCGGGGTTGGCAATCAGCCCCAGCATTTT.

This clone appeared a few times. This sequence joins TRBV6-5 and TRBJ1-5; no firm D call. Trimming stripped 0 bases from V and 4 bases from J, with 4 bases between. Germline V gene data show CDR1 as MNHEY and CDR2 as SVGAGI. CDR3 size: 13 residues. The CDR3 region is CASSYSLNQPQHF. In DNA, the CDR3 is TGTGCCAGCAGTTACTCCCTAAATCAGCCCCAGCATTTT.

The sample holds a few counts of this clone. V and J are TRBV29-1 and TRBJ1-1; 7 bases agree with TRBD1. The V gene's germline CDR1 is SQVTM and CDR2 ANQGSEA. Trimming cost V 4 bases and J 5 bases; bases outside gene matches: 7. The CDR3 loop spans 13 amino acids. The CDR3 spells CSVVGQGVTEAFF. CDR3 bases: TGCAGCGTTGTGGGGCAGGGGGTTACTGAAGCTTTCTTT.

This clone came up a few times. The chain links TRBV29-1 to TRBJ2-1, with TRBD2 identical over 10 bases. V gave up 1 base and J gave up 0 bases; unmatched junction bases: 3. CDR1 is SQVTM, CDR2 ANQGSEA, per germline. CDR3 length equals 16 residues. The CDR3 reads CSVEVLAGTSYNEQFF. The CDR3 coding sequence is TGCAGCGTTGAAGTACTAGCGGGAACCTCCTACAATGAGCAGTTCTTC.

This clone appeared once. The chain carries TRBV7-9 and TRBJ2-3; TRBD2 agrees at 11 bases. This CDR3 has 17 amino acids. The germline CDR1 and CDR2 sequences are SEHNR and FQNEAQ (reference sequence). The V and J ends lost 3 bases and 1 base, in that order; junction bases with no gene match: 6. The CDR3 DNA follows: TGTGCCAGCAGCTTGAATCAGGGACTAGCGGGCACAGATACGCAGTATTTT. This codes for CASSLNQGLAGTDTQYF.

J is TRBJ2-1 and V is TRBV25-1; the D gene is possibly TRBD1 (6 bases). The V end was cut by 8 bases, the J end by 6 bases, with 17 bases between. From germline, CDR1 is MGHDK and CDR2 SYGVNS. The CDR3 has 14 residues. The CDR3 DNA is TGTGCCAGCCGAACACAGGGTATGGGCAATGAGCAGTTCTTC. This sequence encodes CASRTQGMGNEQFF.

V usage is TRBV7-8 and J usage is TRBJ1-1; 7 bases are shared with TRBD1. Germline CDR1 and CDR2: SGHVS and FQNEAQ. The CDR3 contains 13 residues. V gave up 3 bases and J gave up 8 bases; unmatched junction bases: 6. CDR3 DNA sequence: TGTGCCAGCAGCTTCGAGGGGGCGAGGGAAGCTTTCTTT. It translates to CASSFEGAREAFF.

This rearrangement joins TRBV11-2 to TRBJ1-1; tentatively, D is TRBD1 (6 bases). CDR3 length: 15 amino acids. Between the trimmed V and J ends, which lost 4 bases and 1 base, there was a span of 13 bases. CDR1 is SGHAT, CDR2 FQNNGV, per germline. The DNA for the CDR3 is TGTGCCAGCAGCTCCACGGACAGAAAGAACACTGAAGCTTTCTTT. This sequence encodes CASSSTDRKNTEAFF.